The clone carrying this T cell receptor (beta chain) was detected only a few times. Since all of the isolated RNA was reverse transcribed, expressed TCRB transcripts were what got sequenced. Assay used: immunoSEQ multiplex PCR; TCRdb lists only in-frame clones, some missing. The sample holds under 250,000 clones, 27% seen once. The record originates from a study of beta chain features in type 1 diabetes. This CDR3 is built from 12 residues. CDR1 and CDR2 (germline): SEHNR, FQNEAQ (reference sequence). The V end lost 1 base, the J end lost 5 bases, and 2 bases lay between the germline ends. The sequence was obtained from a man in his thirties or forties in good health. V and J are TRBV7-9 and TRBJ2-2, with D uncertain. Sequencing input: central memory CD4+ T cells from blood. In nucleotides, the CDR3 is TGTGCCAGCAGCTTAGAAACCGGGGAGCTGTTTTTT. Its translation is CASSLETGELFF.